Listed below are T cell receptor beta chains from one sample, sequenced in a study of vaccination and CD4 T cells after COVID-19. These TCRs' antigens remain unknown. TCRdb ran MiXCR on the PCR reads and lists one entry per CDR3 protein. The top ten clones hold 22% of a sample with approximately 12,000 distinct CDR3 sequences, about three fifths of them seen once. The sequenced sample consisted of CD4+ T cells from blood, cultured in vitro. Source of these receptors: a human donor who had recovered from COVID-19. Both conserved end residues are part of each CDR3. D genes are given only for firm matches. Size values are once, few and many counts, or a class for expanded clones, and some rows have none.

TRBJ2-2	TRBD1	-	TRBV24-1	CATSDQKTGPTGELFF	TGTGCCACCAGTGACCAAAAGACAGGGCCCACCGGGGAGCTGTTTTTT
TRBJ1-2	-	-	TRBV25-1	CASSDYRERYGYTF	TGTGCCAGCAGTGATTACAGGGAACGCTATGGCTACACCTTC
TRBJ2-2	TRBD1	-	TRBV12-3/TRBV12-4	CASTPGTANTGELFF	TGTGCCAGCACCCCCGGGACAGCGAACACCGGGGAGCTGTTTTTT
TRBJ1-5	-	-	TRBV19	CASSPGSGNQPQHF	TGTGCCAGTAGCCCCGGCAGTGGCAATCAGCCCCAGCATTTT
TRBJ2-3	-	-	TRBV7-2	CASSTGSTDTQYF	TGTGCCAGCAGTACAGGGAGCACAGATACGCAGTATTTT
TRBJ1-1	TRBD1	-	TRBV27	CASSLSRTGKGTEAFF	TGTGCCAGCAGTTTATCCCGGACAGGAAAGGGAACTGAAGCTTTCTTT
TRBJ1-3	TRBD1	few	TRBV15	CATSRGQGAFGNTIYF	TGTGCCACCAGCAGAGGACAGGGGGCCTTTGGAAACACCATATATTTT
TRBJ1-5	-	-	TRBV7-5	CISVPEAMGGSSNQPQHF	-
TRBJ2-7	TRBD1	-	TRBV9	CASSVRTGPYEQYF	TGTGCCAGCAGCGTAAGGACAGGCCCGTACGAGCAGTACTTC
TRBJ2-7	-	-	TRBV20-1	CSARQGEASYEQYF	TGCAGTGCTAGACAAGGGGAGGCGTCCTACGAGCAGTACTTC
TRBJ2-3	TRBD1	-	TRBV2	CASGVSGGIDTQYF	TGTGCCAGCGGGGTGTCAGGGGGCATTGATACGCAGTATTTT
TRBJ1-5	-	-	TRBV28	CASTGRVQPQHF	TGTGCCAGCACCGGGAGGGTTCAGCCCCAGCATTTT
TRBJ2-7	-	-	TRBV7-8	CASSSPRVSVYEQYF	TGTGCCAGCAGCTCCCCCCGGGTTAGCGTCTACGAGCAGTACTTC
TRBJ2-6	TRBD1	-	TRBV7-9	CASEEGTGTTGANVLTF	TGTGCCAGCGAAGAGGGGACAGGGACTACTGGGGCCAACGTCCTGACTTTC
TRBJ2-2	-	-	TRBV4-3	CASSQDPNTGELFF	TGCGCCAGCAGCCAAGATCCGAACACCGGGGAGCTGTTTTTT
TRBJ1-5	TRBD1	-	TRBV15	CATSRDPGQGGQPQHF	TGTGCCACCAGCAGAGATCCAGGACAGGGAGGTCAGCCCCAGCATTTT
TRBJ1-2	-	few	TRBV20-1	CSARKGQGVNGLGGYTF	TGCAGTGCTAGGAAGGGCCAGGGTGTAAACGGATTAGGTGGCTACACCTTC
TRBJ2-7	-	-	TRBV2	CASRALGSYEQYF	TGTGCCAGCAGGGCGTTGGGGTCCTACGAGCAGTACTTC
TRBJ1-2	-	-	TRBV2	CASTPAQGNYGYTF	TGTGCCAGCACCCCCGCCCAGGGGAACTATGGCTACACCTTC
TRBJ1-5	-	-	TRBV20-1	CSARDQAGVTQHF	TGCAGTGCTAGAGATCAGGCCGGAGTGACCCAGCATTTT
TRBJ1-6	TRBD1	few	TRBV30	CALEWTGNSPLHF	TGTGCCTTGGAATGGACAGGGAATTCACCCCTCCACTTT
TRBJ2-5	TRBD1	few	TRBV20-1	CSATRTGTVRETQYF	TGCAGTGCTACCCGTACCGGGACAGTCAGAGAGACCCAGTACTTC
TRBJ2-2	TRBD2	-	TRBV7-2	CASSPNAGGRTGELFF	TGTGCCAGCAGCCCAAACGCGGGGGGTAGGACCGGGGAGCTGTTTTTT
TRBJ2-5	-	-	TRBV7-2	CASSLRGETQYF	TGTGCCAGCAGTCTCCGGGGGGAGACCCAGTACTTC
TRBJ1-6	-	-	TRBV7-2	CASSLSDKFLHF	TGTGCCAGCAGCTTAAGCGACAAATTCCTCCACTTT
TRBJ2-7	-	once	TRBV5-6	CASSVLTFTPYYEQYF	TGTGCCAGCAGCGTGCTTACCTTTACCCCCTACTACGAGCAGTACTTC
TRBJ1-5	-	few	TRBV4-1	CASSQEWVSNQPQHF	TGCGCCAGCAGCCAAGAATGGGTCAGCAATCAGCCCCAGCATTTT
TRBJ1-5	-	-	TRBV30	CAWSGQSGGQHF	TGTGCCTGGAGTGGACAGTCGGGGGGACAGCATTTT
TRBJ2-1	-	few	TRBV7-3	CASSLMGPGASDEQFF	TGTGCCAGCAGCTTAATGGGGCCGGGAGCGTCTGATGAGCAGTTCTTC
TRBJ2-5	TRBD1	-	TRBV4-2	CASSHPTGKGVGGDETQYF	TGTGCCAGCAGCCACCCGACAGGGAAGGGGGTAGGAGGTGACGAGACCCAGTACTTC
TRBJ1-5	-	-	TRBV20-1	CGAKGTSSNQPQHF	TGCGGTGCAAAAGGGACCTCTAGCAATCAGCCCCAGCATTTT
TRBJ2-3	-	few	TRBV15	CATSRVSLLRDTQYF	TGTGCCACCAGCAGAGTTTCGCTTTTGAGAGATACGCAGTATTTT
TRBJ1-5	-	-	TRBV2	CASSLDNSNQPQHF	TGTGCCAGCAGTCTGGACAATAGCAATCAGCCCCAGCATTTT
TRBJ1-2	TRBD1	-	TRBV18	CASSSLLGQGTYGYTF	TGTGCCAGCTCATCCTTATTGGGACAGGGCACCTATGGCTACACCTTC
TRBJ2-1	-	few	TRBV7-9	CASSLALLSHEQFF	TGTGCCAGCAGCTTAGCGCTCTTATCCCATGAGCAGTTCTTC
TRBJ1-1	-	-	TRBV7-9	CASSLAWTVNTEAFF	TGTGCCAGCAGCTTAGCCTGGACGGTGAACACTGAAGCTTTCTTT
TRBJ1-5	TRBD1	-	TRBV20-1	CSARDSQGANQPQHF	TGCAGTGCTAGAGACTCCCAGGGGGCAAATCAGCCCCAGCATTTT
TRBJ2-7	TRBD1	-	TRBV20-1	CSARDRVSEQYF	TGCAGTGCTCGGGACAGGGTGAGTGAGCAGTACTTC
TRBJ1-5	-	-	TRBV30	CAWSGGQANQPQHF	TGTGCCTGGAGTGGAGGGCAGGCCAATCAGCCCCAGCATTTT
TRBJ1-2	-	-	TRBV21-1	CASSKVAGPLANYGYTF	TGTGCCAGCAGCAAAGTCGCGGGGCCCTTAGCTAACTATGGCTACACCTTC
TRBJ2-2	-	-	TRBV7-2	CASSLALAGKGSGELFF	TGTGCCAGCAGCTTAGCCCTCGCGGGGAAAGGGTCCGGGGAGCTGTTTTTT
TRBJ2-3	-	-	TRBV20-1	CSARDGTSTDTQYF	TGCAGTGCTAGAGATGGGACGAGCACAGATACGCAGTATTTT
TRBJ2-1	TRBD2	-	TRBV6-5	CASSYSRGGGTNEQFF	TGTGCCAGCAGTTACTCACGAGGCGGGGGAACCAATGAGCAGTTCTTC
TRBJ2-5	TRBD2	few	TRBV20-1	CSAPNRLAGVETQYF	TGCAGTGCCCCAAACAGACTAGCGGGAGTGGAGACCCAGTACTTC